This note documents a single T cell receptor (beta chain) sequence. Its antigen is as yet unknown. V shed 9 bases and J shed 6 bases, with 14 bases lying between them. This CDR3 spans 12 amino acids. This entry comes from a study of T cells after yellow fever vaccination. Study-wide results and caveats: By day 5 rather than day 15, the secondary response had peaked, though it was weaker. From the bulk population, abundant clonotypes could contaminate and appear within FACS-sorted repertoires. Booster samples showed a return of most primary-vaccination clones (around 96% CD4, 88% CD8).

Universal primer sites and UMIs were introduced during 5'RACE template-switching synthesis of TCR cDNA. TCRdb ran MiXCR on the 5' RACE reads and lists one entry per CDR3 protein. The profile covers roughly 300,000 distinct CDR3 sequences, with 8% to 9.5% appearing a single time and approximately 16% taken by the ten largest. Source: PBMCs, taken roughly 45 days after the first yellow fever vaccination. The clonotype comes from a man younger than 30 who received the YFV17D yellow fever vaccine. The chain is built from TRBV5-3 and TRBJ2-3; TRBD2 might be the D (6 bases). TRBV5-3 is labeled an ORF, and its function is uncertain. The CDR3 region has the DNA TGTGCCATCGGGACTGGGCTGGATACGCAGTATTTT. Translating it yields CAIGTGLDTQYF.